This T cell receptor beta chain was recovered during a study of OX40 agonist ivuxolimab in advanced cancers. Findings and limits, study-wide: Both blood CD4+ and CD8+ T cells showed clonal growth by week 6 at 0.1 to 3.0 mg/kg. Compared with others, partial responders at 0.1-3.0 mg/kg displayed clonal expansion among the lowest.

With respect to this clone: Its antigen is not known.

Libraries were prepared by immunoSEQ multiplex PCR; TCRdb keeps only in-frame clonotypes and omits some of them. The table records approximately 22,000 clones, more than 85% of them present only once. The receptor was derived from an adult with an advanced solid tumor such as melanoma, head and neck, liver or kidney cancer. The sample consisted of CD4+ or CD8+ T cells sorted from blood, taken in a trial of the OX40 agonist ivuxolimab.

CDR3 loop: CSVGSGLNNEQFF. The CDR3 DNA reads TGCAGCGTTGGATCCGGACTCAACAATGAGCAGTTCTTC. This chain connects TRBV29-1 to TRBJ2-1; a weak D match, TRBD2 (5 bases). Per the germline V gene, CDR1 is SQVTM and CDR2 is ANQGSEA. V dropped 4 bases and J dropped 5 bases, with 12 bases sitting between them. There are 13 residues in the CDR3.